This passage covers 27 T cell receptor beta chains from one sample sequenced in a study of T cell repertoires in cytomegalovirus infection. TCRdb re-called the reads through MiXCR, storing one row per CDR3 protein. The sample yields 650,000 to 850,000 distinct CDR3 sequences, 25% to 35% seen once. Their recognized antigens are unknown. Sequencing was performed on cultured CD8+ T cells from PBMCs, taken from culture after CMV antigen stimulation. The source is a human donor in good health (CMV status not recorded). Some clones in this sample may be carry-over from other donors' samples.

The table lists this clonotype with a few counts. This CDR3 is CASSYSRGESTDTQYF. CDR3 coding DNA: TGTGCCAGCAGTTACTCGAGGGGAGAGAGCACAGATACGCAGTATTTT. The rearrangement uses TRBV6-5 and TRBJ2-3; D tentatively fits TRBD1 or TRBD2 (5 bases each). Looked up from germline, CDR1 is MNHEY and CDR2 is SVGAGI. Trimming left V 0 bases short and J 0 bases short, with 10 bases between. This CDR3 comprises 16 residues.

V is TRBV7-9 and J is TRBJ2-7; 7 positions agree with TRBD1. The CDR3 is made up of 14 amino acids. V shed 0 bases, J shed 5 bases, and the junction held 4 bases outside the gene matches. CDR1 SEHNR and CDR2 FQNEAQ come from the germline V gene (reference sequence). CDR3: CASSLAVDRDEQYV. The CDR3 DNA reads TGTGCCAGCAGCTTAGCGGTCGACAGGGACGAGCAGTACGTC.

The chain uses TRBV10-3 and TRBJ1-2; 10 bases line up with TRBD1. The germline V gene has CDR1 ENHRY and CDR2 SYGVKD. V dropped 7 bases and J dropped 8; count of bases not matched to a gene: 4. This CDR3 has 12 amino acids. The CDR3 loop reads CAITGTGEGYTF. The CDR3 DNA follows: TGTGCCATCACTGGGACAGGGGAAGGCTACACCTTC.

This clonotype was seen repeatedly, ten times or more. This chain joins TRBV7-2 and TRBJ1-5; 10 bases map to TRBD1. The CDR3 totals 16 residues. Germline values: CDR1 SGHTA, CDR2 FQGNSA. J was trimmed by 3 bases and V by 5 bases; bases with no gene match: 7. CDR3 nucleotides: TGTGCCAGCAGCATCCGGGACAGGGGATTCAATCAGCCCCAGCATTTT. This gives the protein CASSIRDRGFNQPQHF. The entire variable domain, with the rest obtained from reference TRBV7-2 and TRBJ1-5, is as follows: GAGVSQSPSNKVTEKGKDVELRCDPISGHTALYWYRQSLGQGLEFLIYFQGNSAPDKSGLPSDRFSAERTGGSVSTLTIQRTQQEDSAVYLCASSIRDRGFNQPQHFGDGTRLSIL.

The chain uses TRBV27 and TRBJ1-5, with a weak D call TRBD1 (5 bases). From germline, CDR1 is MNHEY and CDR2 SMNVEV (reference sequence). Trimming removed 6 bases at V and 7 bases at J, with 16 bases between. The CDR3 totals 14 residues. CDR3 sequence reads: CASSPGGKWQPQHF. The CDR3 nucleotides are TGTGCCAGCAGCCCGGGGGGAAAGTGGCAGCCCCAGCATTTT.

This clonotype has just a few counts. The chain uses TRBV4-1 and TRBJ1-1; D gene uncertain. V lost 4 bases and J 1 base, leaving 16 bases between the germline ends. In germline, CDR1 is MGHRA, CDR2 YSYEKL. This CDR3 contains 16 residues. CDR3 loop: CASSLGMDGPNTEAFF. CDR3 in DNA: TGCGCCAGCAGCCTGGGCATGGACGGCCCGAACACTGAAGCTTTCTTT.

The rearrangement links TRBV6-2 or TRBV6-3 to TRBJ1-5; 8 bases fit TRBD1. This CDR3 is 16 amino acids long. CDR1 MNHEY and CDR2 SVGEGT come from the germline V gene. The junction had 10 bases not matched to a gene; V was cut back by 8 bases and J by 1 base. For the CDR3, the DNA is TGTGCCAGCCGAGGACAGGGAGAGGGAAGCAATCAGCCCCAGCATTTT. This encodes CASRGQGEGSNQPQHF.

This clonotype was seen at least ten times. The rearrangement uses TRBV7-6 and TRBJ2-1; 7 positions agree with TRBD1. Germline V gene data show CDR1 as SGHVS and CDR2 as FNYEAQ. J gave up 0 bases and V 0 bases, and 5 bases lay outside the gene matches. The CDR3 has 17 residues. CDR3 residues: CASSLAGTASSYNEQFF. DNA of the CDR3: TGTGCCAGCAGCTTAGCAGGGACAGCAAGCTCCTACAATGAGCAGTTCTTC.

In this sample, this clonotype turned up many times. V is TRBV7-6 and J is TRBJ2-7, with 10 positions matching TRBD2. The CDR3 runs to 14 residues. Trimming removed 5 bases from V and 1 base from J; junction bases left unmatched: 2. Germline CDR1 SGHVS, CDR2 FNYEAQ. CDR3 loop: CASSETSGSYEQYF. The CDR3 bases are TGTGCCAGCAGCGAGACTAGCGGGTCCTACGAGCAGTACTTC.

The V call is TRBV5-6, the J call TRBJ1-1; D is perhaps TRBD1 (6 bases). This CDR3 region has 13 residues. Trimming took 4 bases from V and 5 from J, leaving 12 bases between them. Looked up from germline, CDR1 is SGHDT and CDR2 is YYEEEE. The CDR3 is CASSGGGETEAFF. In DNA, the CDR3 is TGTGCCAGCAGCGGGGGGGGCGAGACTGAAGCTTTCTTT.

The CDR3 sequence is CASGRRKTGLNYGYTF. In nucleotides, the CDR3 is TGTGCCAGCGGCCGGCGAAAAACAGGGCTCAACTATGGCTACACCTTC. This sequence joins TRBV27 and TRBJ1-2, with D possibly TRBD1 on 6 matching bases. The V end lost 8 bases, the J end lost 2 bases, and 21 bases lay between the germline ends. Germline loops: CDR1 MNHEY, CDR2 SMNVEV (reference sequence). This CDR3 has 16 residues.

This clonotype was counted only a few times. The V and J genes are TRBV4-2 and TRBJ1-1; D is uncertain. Between the trimmed V and J ends, which lost 0 bases and 1 base, there was a span of 12 bases. Germline V gives CDR1 LGHNA, CDR2 YNFKEQ. The CDR3 has 16 residues. The CDR3 here is CASSQEDPLSNTEAFF. The CDR3 bases are TGTGCCAGCAGCCAAGAGGACCCCTTGTCGAACACTGAAGCTTTCTTT.

The chain carries TRBV7-9 and TRBJ1-2; D remains unclear. Trimming cost V 0 bases and J 4 bases, with 9 bases left between them. CDR3 length: 14 amino acids. Germline loops: CDR1 SEHNR, CDR2 FQNEAQ (reference sequence). CDR3 amino acids: CASSLAPTVYGYTF. The CDR3 region has the DNA TGTGCCAGCAGCTTAGCGCCAACAGTCTATGGCTACACCTTC.

The V gene is TRBV29-1, the J gene TRBJ1-1, with D unresolved. Germline lookup yields CDR1 SQVTM and CDR2 ANQGSEA. The CDR3 sequence is 11 residues long. V was cut by 5 bases and J by 7 bases, with 11 bases left in between. The CDR3 loop reads CSVLGLSEAFF. For the CDR3, the DNA is TGCAGCGTTCTAGGGTTGAGTGAAGCTTTCTTT.

This chain uses TRBV19 with TRBJ2-1; TRBD1 agrees at 8 bases. The CDR3 loop spans 14 amino acids. V gave up 6 bases and J gave up 8 bases; unmatched junction bases: 9. The germline gives CDR1 LNHDA, CDR2 SQIVND (reference sequence). Here the CDR3 reads CASRERTGRHEQFF. CDR3 DNA: TGTGCCAGTAGAGAGCGGACAGGGCGGCATGAGCAGTTCTTC. Using reference TRBV19 and TRBJ2-1 for the parts outside the CDR3, the full variable domain is DGGITQSPKYLFRKEGQNVTLSCEQNLNHDAMYWYRQDPGQGLRLIYYSQIVNDFQKGDIAEGYSVSREKKESFPLTVTSAQKNPTAFYLCASRERTGRHEQFFGPGTRLTVL.

The chain joins TRBV10-3 to TRBJ1-4; D remains unclear. This CDR3 is 16 amino acids long. The V gene lost 2 bases and the J gene lost 8 bases, with 18 bases spanning the gap. Per the germline V gene, CDR1 is ENHRY and CDR2 is SYGVKD. The CDR3 here is CAISEPDEGPGEKLFF. The CDR3 DNA is TGTGCCATCAGTGAGCCGGATGAAGGGCCGGGGGAAAAACTGTTTTTT.

The chain is built from TRBV7-2 and TRBJ2-1; D gene unclear. This CDR3 is 12 amino acids long. The V and J ends lost 2 bases and 6 bases respectively, with 5 bases between them. Germline-derived CDR1 and CDR2 are SGHTA and FQGNSA. CDR3 in DNA: TGTGCCAGCAGCTTAAGTATCAATGAGCAGTTCTTC. Translating it yields CASSLSINEQFF.

This clonotype was seen just once. The rearrangement uses TRBV4-3 and TRBJ2-4; D possibly corresponds to TRBD1 (7 bases). V lost 1 base to trimming and J lost 4 bases, with 11 bases between them. Germline V CDR1 and CDR2: LGHNA, YSLEER. The CDR3 runs to 15 residues. CDR3 sequence: CASSQGGTAKNIQYF. CDR3 DNA: TGCGCCAGCAGCCAAGGCGGGACAGCTAAAAACATTCAGTACTTC.

This clonotype was seen only a few times. V usage is TRBV6-2 or TRBV6-3 and J usage is TRBJ2-7; D might be TRBD2 (5 bases). The length of the CDR3 is 14 residues. Germline V gene lookup returns CDR1 MNHEY and CDR2 SVGEGT. Deletions cut 4 bases from V and 2 bases from J, with 12 bases between. The CDR3 reads CASSSLASTYEQYV. Written as DNA, the CDR3 is TGTGCCAGCAGTTCTTTAGCGTCGACCTACGAGCAGTACGTC.

The V gene is TRBV19, the J gene TRBJ2-1; TRBD1 matches at 9 bases. Trimming removed 4 bases from V and 8 bases from J; junction bases left unmatched: 6. Germline V gene sequence: CDR1 LNHDA, CDR2 SQIVND (reference sequence). The CDR3 covers 14 residues. CDR3 nucleotides: TGTGCCAGTAGTAATTGGGACAGGGAGTATGAGCAGTTCTTC. It encodes CASSNWDREYEQFF.

The CDR3 DNA is TGTGCCAGTAGTATCAGGGGAGGGGCTGAAGCTTTCTTT. This sequence encodes CASSIRGGAEAFF. This rearrangement joins TRBV19 to TRBJ1-1; TRBD1 is a possible D gene (6 bases). Germline assignment: CDR1 LNHDA and CDR2 SQIVND (reference sequence). V lost 3 bases and J 6 bases, leaving 11 bases between the germline ends. The CDR3 sequence is 13 residues long.

V and J are TRBV7-6 and TRBJ1-2; TRBD1 might be the D (6 bases). Trimming left V 3 bases short and J 6 bases short, with 17 bases between. The germline V gene encodes CDR1 SGHVS and CDR2 FNYEAQ. This CDR3 contains 15 residues. Here the CDR3 reads CASSLGASGTHGYTF. CDR3 nucleotides: TGTGCCAGCAGCTTGGGGGCGTCGGGGACTCATGGCTACACCTTC.

The sample holds a few counts of this clonotype. The rearrangement uses TRBV29-1 and TRBJ2-7; weak D call: TRBD1 (7 bases). V was clipped by 6 bases and J by 3 bases, with 18 bases between them. Looked up from germline, CDR1 is SQVTM and CDR2 is ANQGSEA. The CDR3 is 14 amino acids. Written as DNA, the CDR3 is TGCAGCGTCAAGGGGGGACAGAGCGGCTACGAGCAGTACTTC. Translation: CSVKGGQSGYEQYF.

This clonotype was counted many times. The chain uses TRBV7-9 and TRBJ2-3; no reliable D call. The CDR3 covers 17 residues. Germline lookup yields CDR1 SEHNR and CDR2 FQNEAQ (reference sequence). Trimming took 4 bases from V and 0 from J, leaving 17 bases between them. The CDR3 DNA follows: TGTGCCAGCAGCTCGCCGACCATGTATTCTAGCACAGATACGCAGTATTTT. Protein sequence: CASSSPTMYSSTDTQYF.

The chain is built from TRBV7-9 and TRBJ1-1; D not certain. V gave up 5 bases and J gave up 6 bases, with 13 bases separating them. The length of the CDR3 is 13 residues. The germline CDR1 and CDR2 sequences are SEHNR and FQNEAQ (reference sequence). The CDR3 spells CASSTPHGPEAFF. In DNA, the CDR3 is TGTGCCAGCAGCACTCCACATGGGCCTGAAGCTTTCTTT.

Only one count was recorded for this clonotype. The junction differs from germline at one of its ends, possibly a read error. The chain couples TRBV6-1 to TRBJ1-5, with a possible D match to TRBD1 (6 bases). CDR3 length: 15 residues. Germline CDR1 reads MNHNS; CDR2 reads SASEGT. The CDR3 DNA reads TGTGCCAACAGTGAAGCACAGGGAGCCCAGCAGCCCCAGCATTTT. It codes for CANSEAQGAQQPQHF.

This clonotype has a count of ten or more. The chain carries TRBV7-6 and TRBJ1-1, with D unclear. The ends were cut back, 5 bases at V and 0 bases at J, with 13 bases in the middle. Looked up from germline, CDR1 is SGHVS and CDR2 is FNYEAQ. The CDR3 spans 15 residues. The CDR3 spells CASSLTPGMNTEAFF. CDR3 DNA sequence: TGTGCCAGCAGCCTTACCCCTGGGATGAACACTGAAGCTTTCTTT.